This record looks at one TCR beta chain sequence and its context. An end of the junction differs from the germline gene, which may be a read error. Alongside a J-beta primer mix, a sample-barcoded 5' primer served in a second PCR lasting about 6 to 11 cycles. TCRdb independently ran MiXCR on the 5' RACE reads; one entry per CDR3 protein. The data contain about 620,000 distinct CDR3 sequences, over 40% of them seen just once; the ten biggest clones take up less than 15%. The sample comes from a study of blood T cells in healthy people across ages. The CDR3 has 19 amino acids. The germline gives CDR1 MNHEY, CDR2 SVGEGT.

V usage is TRBV6-2 or TRBV6-3 and J usage is TRBJ2-1, with TRBD2 matching over 7 bases. What was sequenced was blood. The source of this sequence is a woman of 80 years or more in good health. The CDR3 nucleotides are TGTACCAGCAGAAAAGACTATAATACCGGGACTATAAATTACAATGAGCAGTTCTTC. As protein: CTSRKDYNTGTINYNEQFF.